The 2 T cell receptor beta chains presented below share a single source sample, sequenced in a study of OX40 agonist ivuxolimab in advanced cancers. TCRdb's copy holds only in-frame clones and misses some; the assay was immunoSEQ multiplex PCR. The data contain roughly 68,000 clones, approximately 90% of them singletons. Sample: CD4+ or CD8+ T cells sorted from blood, taken in a trial of the OX40 agonist ivuxolimab. These receptors were collected from an adult with an advanced solid tumor such as melanoma, head and neck, liver or kidney cancer.

V gene TRBV5-1 combines with J gene TRBJ2-1; no definite D call. The germline gives CDR1 SGHRS, CDR2 YFSETQ. The CDR3 runs to 13 residues. Trimming took off 0 bases at V and 2 bases at J, with 3 bases between the two ends. CDR3 bases: TGCGCCAGCAGCTTGGGTACCTACAATGAGCAGTTCTTC. This sequence encodes CASSLGTYNEQFF.

Only a few counts were recorded for this clone. V usage is TRBV29-1 and J usage is TRBJ1-1, with a weak D call TRBD1 (5 bases). The CDR3 contains 13 residues. CDR1 SQVTM and CDR2 ANQGSEA come from the germline V gene. The V gene lost 0 bases and the J gene lost 2 bases, with 7 bases spanning the gap. This CDR3 reads CSVEEDSNTEAFF. In nucleotides, the CDR3 is TGCAGCGTTGAAGAAGACAGCAACACTGAAGCTTTCTTT.